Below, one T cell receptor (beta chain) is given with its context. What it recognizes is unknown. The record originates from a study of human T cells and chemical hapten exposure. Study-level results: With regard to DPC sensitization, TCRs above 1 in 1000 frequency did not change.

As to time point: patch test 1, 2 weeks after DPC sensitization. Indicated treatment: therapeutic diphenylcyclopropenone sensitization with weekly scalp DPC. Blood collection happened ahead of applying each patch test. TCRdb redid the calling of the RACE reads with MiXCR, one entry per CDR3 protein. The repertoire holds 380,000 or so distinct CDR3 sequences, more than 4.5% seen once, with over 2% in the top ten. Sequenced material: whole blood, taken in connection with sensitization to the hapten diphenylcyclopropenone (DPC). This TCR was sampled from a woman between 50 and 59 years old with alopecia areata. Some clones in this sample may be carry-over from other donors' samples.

DNA of the CDR3: TGTGCCACTCGACTAGCCGACAATGAGCAGTTCTTC. Translating gives CATRLADNEQFF. The chain couples TRBV2 to TRBJ2-1; the match to TRBD2 covers 7 bases. Germline V CDR1 and CDR2: SNHLY, FYNNEI. Unmatched junction bases numbered 5, after V lost 10 bases and J lost 5 bases. The CDR3 is made up of 12 amino acids.